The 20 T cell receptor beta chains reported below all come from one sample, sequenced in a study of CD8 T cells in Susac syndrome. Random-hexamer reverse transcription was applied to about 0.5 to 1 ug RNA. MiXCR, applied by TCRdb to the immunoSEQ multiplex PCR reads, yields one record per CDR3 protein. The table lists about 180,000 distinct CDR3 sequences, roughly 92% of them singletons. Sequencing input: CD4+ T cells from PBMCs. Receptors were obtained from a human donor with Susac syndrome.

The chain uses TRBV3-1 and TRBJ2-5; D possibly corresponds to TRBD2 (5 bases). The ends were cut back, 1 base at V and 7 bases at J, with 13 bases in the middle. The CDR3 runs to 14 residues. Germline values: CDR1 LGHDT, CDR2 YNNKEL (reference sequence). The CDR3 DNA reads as TGTGCCAGCAGCCAAGGATCTAGCCCCGGGACCCAGTACTTC. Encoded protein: CASSQGSSPGTQYF.

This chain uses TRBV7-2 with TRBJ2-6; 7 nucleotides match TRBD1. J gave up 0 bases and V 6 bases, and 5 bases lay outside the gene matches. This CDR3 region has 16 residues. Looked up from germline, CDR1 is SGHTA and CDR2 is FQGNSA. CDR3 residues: CASRQGFISGANVLTF. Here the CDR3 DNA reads TGTGCCAGCAGACAGGGGTTTATCTCTGGGGCCAACGTCCTGACTTTC.

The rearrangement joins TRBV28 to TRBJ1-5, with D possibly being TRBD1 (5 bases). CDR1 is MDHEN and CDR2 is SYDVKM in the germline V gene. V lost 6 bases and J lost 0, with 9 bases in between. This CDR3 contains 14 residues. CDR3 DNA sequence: TGTGCCAGCAGGCCCGGGGGTAGCAATCAGCCCCAGCATTTT. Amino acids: CASRPGGSNQPQHF.

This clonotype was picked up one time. The CDR3 nucleotides are TGTGCCAGCAGTGGGGACGGGGGCCCTTTCACCGGGGAGCTGTTTTTT. Translating it yields CASSGDGGPFTGELFF. The J gene is TRBJ2-2, the V gene TRBV2; D might be TRBD1 or TRBD2, each matching 6 bases. CDR1 and CDR2 (germline): SNHLY, FYNNEI. The CDR3 is 16 residues long. V was trimmed by 4 bases and J by 4 bases, leaving 16 bases between them.

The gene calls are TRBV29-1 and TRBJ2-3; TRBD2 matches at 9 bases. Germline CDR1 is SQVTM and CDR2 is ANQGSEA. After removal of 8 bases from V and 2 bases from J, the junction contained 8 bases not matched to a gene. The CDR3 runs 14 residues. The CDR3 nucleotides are TGCAGCTCACATAAGCGGGGGGCCACAGATACGCAGTATTTT. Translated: CSSHKRGATDTQYF.

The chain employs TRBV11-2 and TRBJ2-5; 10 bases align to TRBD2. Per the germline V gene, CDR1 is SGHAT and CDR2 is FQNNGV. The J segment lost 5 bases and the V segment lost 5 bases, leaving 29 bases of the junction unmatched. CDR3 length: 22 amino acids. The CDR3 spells CASSVQLALPSWVAGGRETQYF. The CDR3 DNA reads TGTGCCAGCAGCGTACAACTGGCCCTTCCTTCTTGGGTAGCGGGGGGAAGGGAGACCCAGTACTTC.

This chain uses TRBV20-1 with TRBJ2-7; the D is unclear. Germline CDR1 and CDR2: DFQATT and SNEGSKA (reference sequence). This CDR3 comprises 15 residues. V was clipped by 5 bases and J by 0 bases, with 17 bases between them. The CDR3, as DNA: TGCAGTGCTGAGGTAGGGCAGTATAGCTCCTACGAGCAGTACTTC. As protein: CSAEVGQYSSYEQYF.

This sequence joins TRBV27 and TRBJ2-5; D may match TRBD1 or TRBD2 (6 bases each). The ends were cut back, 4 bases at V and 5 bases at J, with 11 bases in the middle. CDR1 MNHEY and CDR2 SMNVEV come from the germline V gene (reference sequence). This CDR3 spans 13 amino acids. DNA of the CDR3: TGTGCCAGCAGTTCGGGGGCCTGGGAGACCCAGTACTTC. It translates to CASSSGAWETQYF.

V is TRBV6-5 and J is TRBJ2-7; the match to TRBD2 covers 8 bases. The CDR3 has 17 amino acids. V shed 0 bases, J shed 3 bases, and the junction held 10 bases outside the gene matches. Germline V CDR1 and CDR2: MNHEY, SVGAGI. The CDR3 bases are TGTGCCAGCAGTTACTCGATTACGGCGGGGGGCGTCTACGAGCAGTACTTC. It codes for CASSYSITAGGVYEQYF.

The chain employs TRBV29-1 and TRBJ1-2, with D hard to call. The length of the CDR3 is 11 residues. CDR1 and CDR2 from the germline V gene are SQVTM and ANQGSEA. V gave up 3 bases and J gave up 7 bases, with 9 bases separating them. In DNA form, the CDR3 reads TGCAGCGTTGAGGGGTTATCTGGCTACACCTTC. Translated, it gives CSVEGLSGYTF.

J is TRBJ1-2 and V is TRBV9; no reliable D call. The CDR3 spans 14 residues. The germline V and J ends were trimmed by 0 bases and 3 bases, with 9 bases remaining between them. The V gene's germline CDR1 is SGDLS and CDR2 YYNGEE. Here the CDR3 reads CASSVEGDYYGYTF. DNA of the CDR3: TGTGCCAGCAGCGTAGAGGGCGATTACTATGGCTACACCTTC.

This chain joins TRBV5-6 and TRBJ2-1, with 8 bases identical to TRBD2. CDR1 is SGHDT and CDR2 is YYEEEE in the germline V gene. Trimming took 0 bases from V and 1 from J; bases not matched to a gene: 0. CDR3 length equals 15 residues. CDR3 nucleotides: TGTGCCAGCAGCTTGGAGCGGGGGTCCTACAATGAGCAGTTCTTC. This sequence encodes CASSLERGSYNEQFF.

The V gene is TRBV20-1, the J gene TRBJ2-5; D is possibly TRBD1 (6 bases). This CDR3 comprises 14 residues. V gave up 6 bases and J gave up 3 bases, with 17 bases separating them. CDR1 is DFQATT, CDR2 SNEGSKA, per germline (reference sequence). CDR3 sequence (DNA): TGCAGTGCCCTTAGGCGGTCAGGGGAAGAGACCCAGTACTTC. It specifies CSALRRSGEETQYF.

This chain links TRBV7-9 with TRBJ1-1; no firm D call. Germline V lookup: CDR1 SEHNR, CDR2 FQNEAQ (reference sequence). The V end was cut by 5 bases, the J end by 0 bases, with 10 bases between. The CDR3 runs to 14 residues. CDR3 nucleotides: TGTGCCAGCAGCCCCAGTAACGTGAACACTGAAGCTTTCTTT. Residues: CASSPSNVNTEAFF.

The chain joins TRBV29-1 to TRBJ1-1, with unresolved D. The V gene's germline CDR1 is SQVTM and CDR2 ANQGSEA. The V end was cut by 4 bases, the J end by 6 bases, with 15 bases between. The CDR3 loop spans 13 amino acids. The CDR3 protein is CSVARTTGAEAFF. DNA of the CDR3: TGCAGCGTTGCTAGGACCACCGGCGCTGAAGCTTTCTTT.

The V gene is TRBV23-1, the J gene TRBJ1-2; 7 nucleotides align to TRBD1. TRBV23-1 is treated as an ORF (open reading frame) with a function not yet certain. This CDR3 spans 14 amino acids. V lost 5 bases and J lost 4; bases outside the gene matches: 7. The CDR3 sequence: CASSYDRAGYGYTF. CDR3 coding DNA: TGCGCCAGCAGTTACGACAGGGCCGGCTATGGCTACACCTTC.

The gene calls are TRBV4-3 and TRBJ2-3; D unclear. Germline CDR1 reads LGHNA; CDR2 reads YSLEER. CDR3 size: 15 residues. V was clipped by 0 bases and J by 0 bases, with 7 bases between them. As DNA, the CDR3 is TGCGCCAGCAGCCAAGATCCGAGGAGCACAGATACGCAGTATTTT. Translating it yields CASSQDPRSTDTQYF.

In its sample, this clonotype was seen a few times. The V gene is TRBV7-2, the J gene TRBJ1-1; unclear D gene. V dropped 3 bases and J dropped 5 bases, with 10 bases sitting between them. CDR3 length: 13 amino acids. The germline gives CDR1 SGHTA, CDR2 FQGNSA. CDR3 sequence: CASSFGRETEAFF. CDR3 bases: TGTGCCAGCAGCTTTGGGAGGGAAACTGAAGCTTTCTTT.

CDR3 nucleotide sequence: TGTGCCAGCAGCTTGTCAGGGGATTATGGCTACACCTTC. Translated, it gives CASSLSGDYGYTF. V usage is TRBV5-6 and J usage is TRBJ1-2; D may be TRBD1 (6 bases). Germline V gives CDR1 SGHDT, CDR2 YYEEEE. V lost 1 base and J lost 5, with 9 bases in between. This CDR3 spans 13 amino acids. Supplemented by reference TRBV5-6 and TRBJ1-2, the full variable domain reads DAGVTQSPTHLIKTRGQQVTLRCSPKSGHDTVSWYQQALGQGPQFIFQYYEEEERQRGNFPDRFSGHQFPNYSSELNVNALLLGDSALYLCASSLSGDYGYTFGSGTRLTVV.

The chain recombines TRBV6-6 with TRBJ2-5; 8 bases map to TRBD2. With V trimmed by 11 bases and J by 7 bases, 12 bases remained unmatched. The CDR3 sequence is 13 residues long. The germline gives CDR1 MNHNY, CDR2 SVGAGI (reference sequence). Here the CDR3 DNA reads TGTGCCGCCTCACCGGGGGGGGGAGGGACCCAGTACTTC. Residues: CAASPGGGGTQYF.